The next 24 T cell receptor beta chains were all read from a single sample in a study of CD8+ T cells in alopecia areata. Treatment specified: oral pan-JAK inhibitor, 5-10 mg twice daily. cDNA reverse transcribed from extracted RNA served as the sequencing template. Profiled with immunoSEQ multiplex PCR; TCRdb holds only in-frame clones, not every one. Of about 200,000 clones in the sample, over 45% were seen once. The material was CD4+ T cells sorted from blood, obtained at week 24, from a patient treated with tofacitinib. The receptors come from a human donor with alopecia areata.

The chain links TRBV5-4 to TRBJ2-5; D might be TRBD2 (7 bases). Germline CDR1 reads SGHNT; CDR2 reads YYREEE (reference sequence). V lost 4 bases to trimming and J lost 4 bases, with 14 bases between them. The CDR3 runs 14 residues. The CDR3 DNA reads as TGTGCCAGCAGCCCGGGGGGCGGCGGAGAGACCCAGTACTTC. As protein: CASSPGGGGETQYF.

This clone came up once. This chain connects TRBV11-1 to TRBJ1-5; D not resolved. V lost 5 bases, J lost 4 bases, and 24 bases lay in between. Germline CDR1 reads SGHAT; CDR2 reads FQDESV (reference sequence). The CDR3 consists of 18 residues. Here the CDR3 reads CASSPPPIAVDYNQPQHF. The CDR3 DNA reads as TGTGCCAGCAGCCCGCCCCCTATCGCGGTTGATTATAATCAGCCCCAGCATTTT.

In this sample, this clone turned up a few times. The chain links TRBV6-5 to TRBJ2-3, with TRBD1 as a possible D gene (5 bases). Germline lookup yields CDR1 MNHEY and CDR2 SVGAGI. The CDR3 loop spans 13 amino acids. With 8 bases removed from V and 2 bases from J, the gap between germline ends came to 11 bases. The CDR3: CASGTGATDTQYF. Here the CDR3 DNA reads TGTGCCAGCGGAACAGGAGCCACAGATACGCAGTATTTT.

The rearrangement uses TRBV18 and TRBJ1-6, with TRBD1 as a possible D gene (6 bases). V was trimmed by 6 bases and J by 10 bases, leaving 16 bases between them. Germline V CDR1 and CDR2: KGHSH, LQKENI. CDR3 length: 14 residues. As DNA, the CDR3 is TGTGCCAGCTCGTCCGACAGGCTTAACTCACCCCTCCACTTT. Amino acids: CASSSDRLNSPLHF.

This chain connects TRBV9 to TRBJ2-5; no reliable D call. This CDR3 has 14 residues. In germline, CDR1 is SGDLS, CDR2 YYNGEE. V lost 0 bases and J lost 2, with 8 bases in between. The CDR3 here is CASSVDPSQETQYF. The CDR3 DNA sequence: TGTGCCAGCAGCGTAGATCCTTCACAAGAGACCCAGTACTTC.

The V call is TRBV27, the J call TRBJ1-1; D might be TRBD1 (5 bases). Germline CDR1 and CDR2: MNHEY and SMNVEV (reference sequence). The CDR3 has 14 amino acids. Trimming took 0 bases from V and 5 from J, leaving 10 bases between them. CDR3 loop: CASSLSPGRTEAFF. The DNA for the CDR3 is TGTGCCAGCAGTTTATCACCAGGGCGGACTGAAGCTTTCTTT.

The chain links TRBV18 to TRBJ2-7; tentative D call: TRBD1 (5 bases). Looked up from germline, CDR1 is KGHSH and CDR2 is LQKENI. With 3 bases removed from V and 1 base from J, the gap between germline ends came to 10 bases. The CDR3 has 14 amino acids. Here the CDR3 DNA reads TGTGCCAGCTCACCCCCGACAGAATCCTACGAGCAGTACTTC. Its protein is CASSPPTESYEQYF.

The CDR3, as DNA: TGTGCCAGCAGCCAATATACAGAGACCCAGTACTTC. Protein sequence: CASSQYTETQYF. This chain links TRBV14 with TRBJ2-5; D is undetermined. V lost 2 bases to trimming and J lost 4 bases, with 5 bases between them. CDR1 and CDR2 (germline): SGHDN, FVKESK. The CDR3 is 12 residues long.

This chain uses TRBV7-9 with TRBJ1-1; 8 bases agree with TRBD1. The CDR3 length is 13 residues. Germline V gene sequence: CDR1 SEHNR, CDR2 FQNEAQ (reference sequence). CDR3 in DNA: TGTGTCGAATCAGGGGGCGTGAACACTGAAGCTTTCTTT. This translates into CVESGGVNTEAFF.

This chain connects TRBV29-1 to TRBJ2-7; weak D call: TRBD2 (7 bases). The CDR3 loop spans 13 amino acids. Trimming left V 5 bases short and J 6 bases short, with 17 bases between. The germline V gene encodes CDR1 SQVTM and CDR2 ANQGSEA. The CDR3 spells CSVTQNREGEQYF. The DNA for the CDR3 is TGCAGCGTTACCCAAAACAGGGAGGGCGAGCAGTACTTC.

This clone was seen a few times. The CDR3 sequence: CSAGQGDETQYF. CDR3 DNA sequence: TGCAGCGCGGGACAGGGGGATGAGACCCAGTACTTC. The V call is TRBV29-1, the J call TRBJ2-5; 11 bases line up with TRBD1. The CDR3 covers 12 residues. CDR1 is SQVTM and CDR2 is ANQGSEA in the germline V gene. Trimming took 7 bases from V and 5 from J; bases not matched to a gene: 3.

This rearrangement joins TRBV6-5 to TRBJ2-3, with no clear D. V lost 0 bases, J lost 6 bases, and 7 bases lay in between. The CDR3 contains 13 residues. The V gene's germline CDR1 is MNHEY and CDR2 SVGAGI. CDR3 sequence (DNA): TGTGCCAGCAGTTACTCTCGGTCCGATACGCAGTATTTT. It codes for CASSYSRSDTQYF.

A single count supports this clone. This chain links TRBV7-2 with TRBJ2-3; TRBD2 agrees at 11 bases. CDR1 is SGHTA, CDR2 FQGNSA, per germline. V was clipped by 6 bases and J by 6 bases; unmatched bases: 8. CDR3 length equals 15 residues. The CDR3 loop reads CASRIAGGPGDTQYF. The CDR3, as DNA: TGTGCCAGCAGGATAGCGGGGGGGCCGGGTGATACGCAGTATTTT.

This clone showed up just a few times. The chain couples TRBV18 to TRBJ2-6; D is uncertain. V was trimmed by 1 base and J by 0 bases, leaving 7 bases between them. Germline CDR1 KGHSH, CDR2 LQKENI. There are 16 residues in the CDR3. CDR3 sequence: CASSPLFTSGANVLTF. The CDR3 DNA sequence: TGTGCCAGCTCACCACTTTTCACCTCTGGGGCCAACGTCCTGACTTTC. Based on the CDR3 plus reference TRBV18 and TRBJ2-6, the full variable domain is NAGVMQNPRHLVRRRGQEARLRCSPMKGHSHVYWYRQLPEEGLKFMVYLQKENIIDESGMPKERFSAEFPKEGPSILRIQQVVRGDSAAYFCASSPLFTSGANVLTFGAGSRLTVL.

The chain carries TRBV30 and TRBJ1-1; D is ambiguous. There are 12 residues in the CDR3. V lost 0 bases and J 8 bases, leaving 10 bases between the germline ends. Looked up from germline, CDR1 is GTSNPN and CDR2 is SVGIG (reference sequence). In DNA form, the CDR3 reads TGTGCCTGGAGTGTACTTCCAGGCGAAGCTTTCTTT. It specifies CAWSVLPGEAFF.

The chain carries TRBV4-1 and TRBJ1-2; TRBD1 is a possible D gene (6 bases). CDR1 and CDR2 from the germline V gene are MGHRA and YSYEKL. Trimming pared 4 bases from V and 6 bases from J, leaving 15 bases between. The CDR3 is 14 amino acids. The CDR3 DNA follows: TGCGCCAGCAGCCGTCCGGGGGGCGGTCATGGCTACACCTTC. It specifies CASSRPGGGHGYTF.

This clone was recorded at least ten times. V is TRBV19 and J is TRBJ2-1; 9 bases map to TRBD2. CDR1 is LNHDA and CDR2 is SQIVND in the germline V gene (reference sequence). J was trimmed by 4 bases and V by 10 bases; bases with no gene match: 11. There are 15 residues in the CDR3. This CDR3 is CATRRGLAVYNEQFF. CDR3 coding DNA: TGTGCCACCCGTAGGGGACTAGCCGTTTACAATGAGCAGTTCTTC.

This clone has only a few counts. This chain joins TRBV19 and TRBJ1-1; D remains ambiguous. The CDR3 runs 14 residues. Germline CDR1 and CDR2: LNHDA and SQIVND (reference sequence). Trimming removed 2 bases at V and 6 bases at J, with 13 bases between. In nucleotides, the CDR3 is TGTGCCAGTAGTATACGGGGTGAAGGGTCTGAAGCTTTCTTT. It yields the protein CASSIRGEGSEAFF.

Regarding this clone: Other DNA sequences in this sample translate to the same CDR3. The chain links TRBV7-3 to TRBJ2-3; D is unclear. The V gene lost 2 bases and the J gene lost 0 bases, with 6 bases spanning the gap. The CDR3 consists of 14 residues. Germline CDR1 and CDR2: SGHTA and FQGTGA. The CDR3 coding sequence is TGTGCCAGCAGCTTATCCCGTAGCACAGATACGCAGTATTTT. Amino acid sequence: CASSLSRSTDTQYF.

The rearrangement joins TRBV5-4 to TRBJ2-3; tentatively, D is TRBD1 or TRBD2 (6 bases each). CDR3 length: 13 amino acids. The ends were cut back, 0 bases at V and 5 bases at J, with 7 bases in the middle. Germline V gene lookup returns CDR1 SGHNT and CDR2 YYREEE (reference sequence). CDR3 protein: CASSLEGGDTQYF. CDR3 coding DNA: TGTGCCAGCAGCTTGGAGGGGGGAGATACGCAGTATTTT.

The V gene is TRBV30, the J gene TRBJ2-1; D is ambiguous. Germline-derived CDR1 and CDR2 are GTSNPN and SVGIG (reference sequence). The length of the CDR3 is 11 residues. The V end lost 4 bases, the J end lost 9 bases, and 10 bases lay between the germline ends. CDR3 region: CAWTYGPEQFF. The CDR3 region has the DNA TGTGCCTGGACCTACGGTCCTGAGCAGTTCTTC.

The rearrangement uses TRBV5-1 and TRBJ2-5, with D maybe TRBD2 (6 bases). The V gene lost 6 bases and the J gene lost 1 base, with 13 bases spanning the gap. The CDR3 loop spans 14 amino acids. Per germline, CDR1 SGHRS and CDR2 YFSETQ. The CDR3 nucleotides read TGCGCCAGCAACGGCGGGATGCTCCAAGAGACCCAGTACTTC. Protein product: CASNGGMLQETQYF.

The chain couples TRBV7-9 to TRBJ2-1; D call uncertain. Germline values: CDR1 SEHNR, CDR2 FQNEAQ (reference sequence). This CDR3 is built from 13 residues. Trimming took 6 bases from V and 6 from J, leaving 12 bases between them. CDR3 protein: CASSAPPVNEQFF. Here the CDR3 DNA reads TGTGCCAGCAGTGCGCCACCGGTCAATGAGCAGTTCTTC. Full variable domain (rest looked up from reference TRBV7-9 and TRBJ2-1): DTGVSQNPRHKITKRGQNVTFRCDPISEHNRLYWYRQTLGQGPEFLTYFQNEAQLEKSRLLSDRFSAERPKGSFSTLEIQRTEQGDSAMYLCASSAPPVNEQFFGPGTRLTVL.

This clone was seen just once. In nucleotides, the CDR3 is TGTGCCAGCAGCTTATCGGAGGCCGAGCAGTACTTC. Translated, it gives CASSLSEAEQYF. The V and J genes are TRBV7-3 and TRBJ2-7; TRBD2 might be the D (5 bases). Trimming shortened V by 2 bases and J by 6 bases, and 8 bases separated the two germline ends. Looked up from germline, CDR1 is SGHTA and CDR2 is FQGTGA. This CDR3 has 12 residues.